This T cell receptor (beta chain) appears in the sequencing data of a study of blood T cell repertoires in COVID-19. About the study: Collection of acute and convalescent COVID-19 samples took place in the United States, Italy and Spain.

Produced via immunoSEQ multiplex PCR; TCRdb's table is partial and in-frame only. The repertoire consists of roughly 200,000 clones, with approximately 91% occurring once and the leading ten covering around 1.7%. The material sequenced was peripheral blood. The TCR was taken from a man between 18 and 29 years old with active or convalescent COVID-19.

The CDR3 sequence: CASSESRDTGELFF. The CDR3 bases are TGCGCCAGCAGTGAGTCACGGGACACCGGGGAGCTGTTTTTT. The chain is built from TRBV10-1 and TRBJ2-2; D is ambiguous. The CDR3 consists of 14 residues. The germline V gene has CDR1 WNHNN and CDR2 SYGVQD (reference sequence). The V gene lost 0 bases and the J gene lost 3 bases, with 5 bases spanning the gap.